One sample yielded the 16 T cell receptor beta chains listed below, sequenced in a study of T-cell reconstitution after alpha-beta-depleted transplantation in children (dated by TCRdb to the mid-2010s). Reading the label with the study, this specimen's treatment or condition is: allogeneic hematopoietic cell transplantation with graft depleted of TCRalphabeta T cells and CD19 B cells. The protocol used for the library was PCR. This sample was sequenced with an Illumina HiSeq 2500. To normalize quantification of the TCRbeta repertoire, the TCR libraries were built with molecular barcoding that relied on unique molecular identifiers. TCRdb redid the processing of the public reads, applying fastp at Q25 and MiXCR, and retained in-frame beta chains. Each entry is one CDR3 protein sequence, shown with its most common DNA and genes. Counted in this sample were 750,000 to 950,000 distinct CDR3 sequences; 15% to 20% of them appeared once. Under 6% of the sample lies in the top ten.

This sample comprised PBMCs, mostly from graft donor cells, obtained 360 days after TCRalphabeta/CD19-depleted stem cell transplant. The source is a male patient aged 5 to 17 who had a stem cell transplant for acute lymphoblastic leukemia, so the T cells may come from the graft donor.

V is TRBV5-1 and J is TRBJ2-5; D gene ambiguous. CDR1 is SGHRS, CDR2 YFSETQ, per germline. Trimming took off 4 bases at V and 0 bases at J, with 7 bases between the two ends. The CDR3 spans 13 residues. The DNA for the CDR3 is TGCGCCAGCAGCATTAGGGACCAAGAGACCCAGTACTTC. It is translated as CASSIRDQETQYF.

The DNA of the CDR3 is TGTGCCAGCAGCTTGCCGGCCGGGTGGAACACAGATACGCAGTATTTT. As protein: CASSLPAGWNTDTQYF. V gene TRBV5-8 combines with J gene TRBJ2-3; no clear D. The germline gives CDR1 SGHTS, CDR2 YDEGEE. With 1 base removed from V and 2 bases from J, the gap between germline ends came to 14 bases. There are 16 residues in the CDR3.

The CDR3 bases are TGCAGCGTTGATGCTCGGGAGAACGAGCAGTTCTTC. Amino acid sequence: CSVDARENEQFF. The chain links TRBV29-1 to TRBJ2-1, with a weak D call TRBD2 (6 bases). The CDR3 spans 12 residues. The germline V gene has CDR1 SQVTM and CDR2 ANQGSEA. V was shortened by 3 bases and J by 10 bases, with 13 bases between the two germline ends.

V usage is TRBV7-9 and J usage is TRBJ2-5; D unclear. V lost 1 base to trimming and J lost 9 bases, with 9 bases between them. CDR1 and CDR2 (germline): SEHNR, FQNEAQ (reference sequence). CDR3 length: 12 residues. DNA of the CDR3: TGTGCCAGCAGCTTAGTCCTCGGGTCCCAGTACTTC. Protein: CASSLVLGSQYF.

The CDR3 is CASRFKGATSSYNEQFF. CDR3 DNA: TGCGCCAGCAGATTCAAAGGGGCGACTAGCTCCTACAATGAGCAGTTCTTC. The rearrangement uses TRBV5-1 and TRBJ2-1; D is possibly TRBD2 (6 bases). Germline V gives CDR1 SGHRS, CDR2 YFSETQ. The CDR3 is made up of 17 amino acids. Between the trimmed V and J ends, which lost 5 bases and 0 bases, there was a span of 18 bases.

This clonotype occurred a few times. This chain links TRBV7-3 with TRBJ2-1; the match to TRBD2 covers 9 bases. The germline gives CDR1 SGHTA, CDR2 FQGTGA. The CDR3 runs 17 residues. V trimming: 4 bases; J trimming: 2 bases; junction bases outside the gene matches: 9. CDR3 nucleotides: TGTGCCAGCAGCTCGACCAAGTCTAGCGGGGCCTACAATGAGCAGTTCTTC. It specifies CASSSTKSSGAYNEQFF.

This chain joins TRBV7-3 and TRBJ2-7, with D uncertain. V dropped 2 bases and J dropped 3 bases, with 8 bases sitting between them. Germline values: CDR1 SGHTA, CDR2 FQGTGA. CDR3 size: 13 residues. The CDR3 spells CASSLYTGYEQYF. CDR3 nucleotide sequence: TGTGCCAGCAGCTTATATACGGGCTACGAGCAGTACTTC.

This clonotype was detected a few times. The chain is built from TRBV27 and TRBJ2-7; D is undetermined. The CDR3 is made up of 13 amino acids. Germline loops: CDR1 MNHEY, CDR2 SMNVEV (reference sequence). Trimming took 5 bases from V and 3 from J, leaving 11 bases between them. The CDR3, as DNA: TGTGCCAGCAGTCCCCAAGCAAACTACGAGCAGTACTTC. Translated, it gives CASSPQANYEQYF.

The chain couples TRBV2 to TRBJ2-3; D might be TRBD2 (8 bases). From germline, CDR1 is SNHLY and CDR2 FYNNEI. The CDR3 sequence is 15 residues long. The V and J ends lost 7 bases and 0 bases respectively, with 14 bases between them. The CDR3 protein is CASTLAGQSTDTQYF. CDR3 DNA: TGTGCCAGCACATTAGCGGGACAGAGCACAGATACGCAGTATTTT.

The chain links TRBV12-3 or TRBV12-4 to TRBJ2-1; TRBD2 matches at 10 bases. The CDR3 is made up of 22 amino acids. Trimming removed 2 bases from V and 0 bases from J; junction bases left unmatched: 19. The CDR3 DNA reads as TGTGCCAGCAGTTTACGCTTTTGGCGACTAGCGGGTTCCGTCAGCTCCTACAATGAGCAGTTCTTC. This translates into CASSLRFWRLAGSVSSYNEQFF.

This chain connects TRBV5-1 to TRBJ2-5; 9 bases line up with TRBD2. The V gene's germline CDR1 is SGHRS and CDR2 YFSETQ. The CDR3 runs to 14 residues. V lost 4 bases, J lost 1 base, and 2 bases stayed unmatched. In nucleotides, the CDR3 is TGCGCCAGCAGCGGAGCGGGGGGCCAAGAGACCCAGTACTTC. This sequence encodes CASSGAGGQETQYF.

In its sample, this clonotype was seen a few times. The chain employs TRBV12-3 or TRBV12-4 and TRBJ2-1, with 15 nucleotides matching TRBD2. J gave up 5 bases and V 3 bases, and 17 bases lay outside the gene matches. The CDR3 length is 21 residues. CDR3 bases: TGTGCCAGCAGTTTCAGAATCTTCGGACTAGCGGGAGGGCCCTTTGACAATGAGCAGTTCTTC. It codes for CASSFRIFGLAGGPFDNEQFF.

DNA of the CDR3: TGTGCCAGCAGCTCTGACGGGTCTGGGGATACGCAGTATTTT. Residues: CASSSDGSGDTQYF. The V gene is TRBV7-3, the J gene TRBJ2-3; D remains ambiguous. This CDR3 comprises 14 residues. V was pared by 4 bases and J by 6 bases, with 14 bases between. Germline V CDR1 and CDR2: SGHTA, FQGTGA.

The chain employs TRBV5-1 and TRBJ2-1; D is possibly TRBD1 (5 bases). This CDR3 comprises 14 residues. The germline V gene encodes CDR1 SGHRS and CDR2 YFSETQ. V was clipped by 4 bases and J by 5 bases, with 13 bases between them. The CDR3 spells CASSVSGMNNEQFF. The DNA of the CDR3 is TGCGCCAGCAGCGTCTCAGGGATGAACAATGAGCAGTTCTTC. The full variable domain, with the rest looked up from reference TRBV5-1 and TRBJ2-1, is KAGVTQTPRYLIKTRGQQVTLSCSPISGHRSVSWYQQTPGQGLQFLFEYFSETQRNKGNFPGRFSGRQFSNSRSEMNVSTLELGDSALYLCASSVSGMNNEQFFGPGTRLTVL.

This rearrangement joins TRBV5-1 to TRBJ2-1; 7 bases match TRBD1. V lost 0 bases, J lost 6 bases, and 3 bases stayed unmatched. The germline gives CDR1 SGHRS, CDR2 YFSETQ. This CDR3 has 14 residues. CDR3 in DNA: TGCGCCAGCAGCTTGGCCCAGGGGGTCAATGAGCAGTTCTTC. Translating gives CASSLAQGVNEQFF.

The chain employs TRBV12-3 or TRBV12-4 and TRBJ2-1; TRBD1 might be the D (5 bases). The length of the CDR3 is 16 residues. With 1 base removed from V and 0 bases from J, the gap between germline ends came to 10 bases. The CDR3 loop reads CASSLGQGPSYNEQFF. The CDR3 DNA reads TGTGCCAGCAGTTTAGGGCAGGGCCCCTCCTACAATGAGCAGTTCTTC.